Included here is one TCR beta chain sequence, with context. The antigen is undetermined. Produced via immunoSEQ multiplex PCR; TCRdb's table is partial and in-frame only. The sample yields 120,000 or so clones, approximately 94% seen once. V was clipped by 6 bases and J by 4 bases, with 9 bases between them. Germline loops: CDR1 SNHLY, CDR2 FYNNEI. The CDR3 length is 12 residues. These data come from a study of T cell responses to AZD1222 COVID-19 vaccine. Notes on the study in general: Recipients of two AZD1222 doses showed rising Spike-specific TCR breadth and depth. Within unmutated variant regions lay the reported targets of nearly half of spike-specific TCRs.

The sequence derives from an adult who received the AZD1222 COVID-19 vaccine. The sample in question was peripheral blood, obtained 28 days after the second AZD1222 dose. The chain couples TRBV2 to TRBJ1-1; D ambiguous. In DNA form, the CDR3 reads TGTGCCAGCAGAGAATTGAGCACTGAAGCTTTCTTT. Its protein product is CASRELSTEAFF.